This passage covers 27 T cell receptor beta chains from one sample sequenced in a study of identifying expanded T cells in peripheral blood. The table came from immunoSEQ multiplex PCR; TCRdb's copy has only in-frame clones and leaves some out. Among approximately 83,000 clones listed, around 83% were seen once. Sequencing was done on a sample of blood. The receptors were sampled from a person between 18 and 70 years old in good health.

The genes are TRBV27 and TRBJ2-4; the D is unclear. CDR1 is MNHEY and CDR2 is SMNVEV in the germline V gene (reference sequence). This CDR3 is built from 15 residues. V gave up 5 bases and J gave up 7 bases, with 18 bases separating them. The chain's CDR3 is CASSPTNWEGNIQYF. The CDR3 DNA reads TGTGCCAGCAGTCCCACGAACTGGGAAGGGAACATTCAGTACTTC.

This rearrangement joins TRBV5-1 to TRBJ1-3, with 7 bases matching TRBD1. CDR3 size: 13 residues. Germline CDR1 and CDR2: SGHRS and YFSETQ. V lost 4 bases and J lost 8; bases outside the gene matches: 6. The CDR3 spells CASSVQGTDTIYF. The CDR3 DNA is TGCGCCAGCAGCGTACAGGGGACGGACACCATATATTTT. The whole variable domain, filled in from reference TRBV5-1 and TRBJ1-3, reads KAGVTQTPRYLIKTRGQQVTLSCSPISGHRSVSWYQQTPGQGLQFLFEYFSETQRNKGNFPGRFSGRQFSNSRSEMNVSTLELGDSALYLCASSVQGTDTIYFGEGSWLTVV.

The rearrangement joins TRBV4-1 to TRBJ1-3; weak D call: TRBD1 (6 bases). V gave up 1 base and J gave up 0 bases, with 28 bases separating them. Germline CDR1 and CDR2: MGHRA and YSYEKL. This CDR3 has 22 amino acids. The CDR3 reads CASSQVIIYPSRTVHSGNTIYF. The CDR3, as DNA: TGCGCCAGCAGCCAAGTGATAATTTATCCATCTCGGACAGTTCACTCTGGAAACACCATATATTTT.

This rearrangement joins TRBV5-8 to TRBJ2-7; D might be TRBD1 or TRBD2, each matching 5 bases. V lost 4 bases and J 4 bases, leaving 27 bases between the germline ends. In germline, CDR1 is SGHTS, CDR2 YDEGEE. The length of the CDR3 is 18 residues. The CDR3: CASSRGIRDRGLFYEQYF. In nucleotides, the CDR3 is TGTGCCAGCAGCCGAGGAATACGGGACCGGGGTCTTTTTTACGAGCAGTACTTC.

The chain recombines TRBV5-1 with TRBJ2-1, with D possibly matching TRBD1 (5 bases). The V end was cut by 0 bases, the J end by 4 bases, with 8 bases between. The CDR3 runs to 14 residues. CDR1 is SGHRS, CDR2 YFSETQ, per germline. The CDR3: CASSLEAGYNEQFF. The CDR3 DNA reads TGCGCCAGCAGCTTGGAGGCAGGGTACAATGAGCAGTTCTTC. Looking up the rest from reference TRBV5-1 and TRBJ2-1 gives the full variable domain: KAGVTQTPRYLIKTRGQQVTLSCSPISGHRSVSWYQQTPGQGLQFLFEYFSETQRNKGNFPGRFSGRQFSNSRSEMNVSTLELGDSALYLCASSLEAGYNEQFFGPGTRLTVL.

The chain has TRBV29-1 and TRBJ1-2; 7 nucleotides align to TRBD1. CDR3 length: 14 residues. Unmatched junction bases numbered 7, after V lost 6 bases and J lost 0 bases. Germline CDR1 reads SQVTM; CDR2 reads ANQGSEA. The CDR3 DNA reads as TGCAGCGTGGGGGACAGAAGAGCTAACTATGGCTACACCTTC. Translating gives CSVGDRRANYGYTF.

This clone appeared a few times. V usage is TRBV6-1 and J usage is TRBJ2-1; 8 nucleotides line up with TRBD2. Unmatched junction bases numbered 4, after V lost 2 bases and J lost 4 bases. The CDR3 is 15 amino acids. Looked up from germline, CDR1 is MNHNS and CDR2 is SASEGT. The CDR3 loop is CASSESGGSYNEQFF. As DNA, the CDR3 is TGTGCCAGCAGTGAATCGGGGGGGAGTTACAATGAGCAGTTCTTC.

In its sample, this clone was seen a few times. The V gene is TRBV30, the J gene TRBJ1-5; D unclear. CDR3 length equals 12 residues. Germline assignment: CDR1 GTSNPN and CDR2 SVGIG (reference sequence). V gave up 1 base and J gave up 5 bases, with 6 bases separating them. The CDR3 region is CAWSGGDQPQHF. Here the CDR3 DNA reads TGTGCCTGGAGTGGGGGTGATCAGCCCCAGCATTTT.

The J gene is TRBJ1-2, the V gene TRBV18; TRBD1 aligns across 7 bases. The J segment lost 4 bases and the V segment lost 2 bases, leaving 10 bases of the junction unmatched. The CDR3 is 16 residues long. Germline CDR1 reads KGHSH; CDR2 reads LQKENI. The CDR3 nucleotides read TGTGCCAGCTCACCAAGTCGACAGGGCCAGGGCTATGGCTACACCTTC. Translated: CASSPSRQGQGYGYTF.

The gene calls are TRBV5-1 and TRBJ2-7; a weak D match, TRBD1 (6 bases). CDR3 length: 18 amino acids. V was pared by 1 base and J by 0 bases, with 20 bases between. Germline values: CDR1 SGHRS, CDR2 YFSETQ. The CDR3: CASSLYLQGTVSSYEQYF. As DNA, the CDR3 is TGCGCCAGCAGCTTGTACCTCCAGGGGACGGTGAGCTCCTACGAGCAGTACTTC.

The chain couples TRBV6-1 to TRBJ2-5; the D gene could be TRBD1 or TRBD2 (5 bases each). V was cut by 6 bases and J by 4 bases, with 12 bases left in between. Germline values: CDR1 MNHNS, CDR2 SASEGT. The length of the CDR3 is 13 residues. The CDR3 bases are TGTGCCAGCAGCCCCCAGGGACGAGAGACCCAGTACTTC. This encodes CASSPQGRETQYF.

The chain carries TRBV11-3 and TRBJ2-1; the match to TRBD1 covers 9 bases. The CDR3 runs to 16 residues. The V and J ends lost 3 bases and 4 bases, in that order; junction bases with no gene match: 7. Germline assignment: CDR1 SGHNT and CDR2 YENEEA. CDR3 protein: CASSFGGTGSYNEQFF. The CDR3 DNA is TGTGCCAGCAGCTTCGGGGGGACAGGGTCATACAATGAGCAGTTCTTC.

The chain is built from TRBV11-3 and TRBJ1-1; TRBD1 might be the D (5 bases). The CDR3 sequence is 14 residues long. CDR1 and CDR2 from the germline V gene are SGHNT and YENEEA. V was clipped by 1 base and J by 1 base, with 7 bases between them. CDR3 sequence (DNA): TGTGCCAGCAGCTTAGGGGGCGCGAACACTGAAGCTTTCTTT. Its translation is CASSLGGANTEAFF.

V is TRBV30 and J is TRBJ1-5; D call uncertain. From germline, CDR1 is GTSNPN and CDR2 SVGIG (reference sequence). Between the trimmed V and J ends, which lost 1 base and 6 bases, there was a span of 13 bases. The CDR3 totals 14 residues. CDR3 protein: CAWSGVGIGQPQHF. Here the CDR3 DNA reads TGTGCCTGGAGTGGAGTGGGGATAGGTCAGCCCCAGCATTTT.

The chain employs TRBV7-2 and TRBJ2-1; 14 bases are shared with TRBD2. The CDR3 is made up of 17 amino acids. The V segment lost 2 bases and the J segment 4 bases; nucleotides outside the gene matches: 4. Per germline, CDR1 SGHTA and CDR2 FQGNSA. The DNA of the CDR3 is TGTGCCAGCAGCTTAAGAGGGACTAGCGGGGGTTACAATGAGCAGTTCTTC. It specifies CASSLRGTSGGYNEQFF.

The rearrangement uses TRBV7-2 and TRBJ1-2; D possibly corresponds to TRBD1 (5 bases). This CDR3 has 11 residues. Between the trimmed V and J ends, which lost 9 bases and 5 bases, there was a span of 10 bases. CDR1 and CDR2 from the germline V gene are SGHTA and FQGNSA. The CDR3 sequence is CASGQGYGYTF. CDR3 DNA: TGTGCCAGTGGGCAGGGATATGGCTACACCTTC. Filled out from reference TRBV7-2 and TRBJ1-2, the complete variable domain reads GAGVSQSPSNKVTEKGKDVELRCDPISGHTALYWYRQSLGQGLEFLIYFQGNSAPDKSGLPSDRFSAERTGGSVSTLTIQRTQQEDSAVYLCASGQGYGYTFGSGTRLTVV.

This sequence joins TRBV7-2 and TRBJ1-2, with a possible D match to TRBD1 (6 bases). With 7 bases removed from V and 2 bases from J, the gap between germline ends came to 14 bases. This CDR3 contains 14 residues. Looked up from germline, CDR1 is SGHTA and CDR2 is FQGNSA. The CDR3 DNA follows: TGTGCCAGCACACCGAGGGGGGCCAACTATGGCTACACCTTC. Its translation is CASTPRGANYGYTF.

The genes are TRBV25-1 and TRBJ2-4, with no clear D. Trimming shortened V by 4 bases and J by 3 bases, and 19 bases separated the two germline ends. The CDR3 totals 17 residues. Germline V lookup: CDR1 MGHDK, CDR2 SYGVNS. The chain's CDR3 is CASSGRRLVVSKNIQYF. The CDR3 region has the DNA TGTGCCAGCAGTGGAAGGCGGCTAGTCGTAAGCAAAAACATTCAGTACTTC.

V usage is TRBV27 and J usage is TRBJ1-1; 8 bases are shared with TRBD1. Germline assignment: CDR1 MNHEY and CDR2 SMNVEV (reference sequence). The CDR3 consists of 16 residues. Unmatched junction bases numbered 14, after V lost 8 bases and J lost 3 bases. CDR3 region: CASLTRQGPLHTEAFF. CDR3 DNA sequence: TGTGCCAGCCTCACCCGACAGGGGCCCCTACACACTGAAGCTTTCTTT.

This clone was recorded once. The chain has TRBV7-9 and TRBJ1-1, with D uncertain. Germline V gene data show CDR1 as SEHNR and CDR2 as FQNEAQ (reference sequence). The CDR3 extends over 11 amino acids. With 7 bases removed from V and 6 bases from J, the gap between germline ends came to 9 bases. The CDR3 coding sequence is TGTGCCAGCATCATATCCCCTGAAGCTTTCTTT. It specifies CASIISPEAFF.

The gene calls are TRBV4-3 and TRBJ2-5; D gene unclear. The germline CDR1 and CDR2 sequences are LGHNA and YSLEER. Trimming left V 0 bases short and J 5 bases short, with 7 bases between. This CDR3 is 13 amino acids long. The CDR3 here is CASSQDLLETQYF. Written as DNA, the CDR3 is TGCGCCAGCAGCCAAGATTTGCTGGAGACCCAGTACTTC.

The genes are TRBV6-6 and TRBJ1-2, with no clear D. Trimming removed 4 bases at V and 8 bases at J, with 17 bases between. The CDR3 length is 14 residues. Germline V gene data show CDR1 as MNHNY and CDR2 as SVGAGI (reference sequence). The CDR3 coding sequence is TGTGCCAGCAGTTTCTCGAGACACCCTCGAGGCTACACCTTC. Translation gives CASSFSRHPRGYTF.

In its sample, this clone was seen a few times. This chain links TRBV7-9 with TRBJ2-7; the D is unclear. From germline, CDR1 is SEHNR and CDR2 FQNEAQ (reference sequence). Trimming left V 5 bases short and J 0 bases short, with 5 bases between. The length of the CDR3 is 12 residues. The CDR3 reads CASSHSSYEQYF. CDR3 sequence (DNA): TGTGCCAGCAGCCACAGCTCCTACGAGCAGTACTTC.

V is TRBV7-8 and J is TRBJ1-1; D gene unclear. The V end lost 5 bases, the J end lost 1 base, and 23 bases lay between the germline ends. Germline values: CDR1 SGHVS, CDR2 FQNEAQ. This CDR3 has 18 residues. Here the CDR3 DNA reads TGTGCCAGCAGCCCGAGAGAAAGTTTACGTGGATGGAACACTGAAGCTTTCTTT. This encodes CASSPRESLRGWNTEAFF. The whole variable domain, filled in from reference TRBV7-8 and TRBJ1-1, reads GAGVSQSPRYKVAKRGQDVALRCDPISGHVSLFWYQQALGQGPEFLTYFQNEAQLDKSGLPSDRFFAERPEGSVSTLKIQRTQQEDSAVYLCASSPRESLRGWNTEAFFGQGTRLTVV.

V is TRBV25-1 and J is TRBJ2-7, with D perhaps matching TRBD1 (6 bases). CDR1 MGHDK and CDR2 SYGVNS come from the germline V gene. The CDR3 totals 11 residues. With 10 bases removed from V and 1 base from J, the gap between germline ends came to 8 bases. The CDR3 sequence: CATGTSYEQYF. The CDR3 DNA sequence: TGTGCCACCGGGACATCCTACGAGCAGTACTTC.

This clone was observed a single time. CDR3 nucleotide sequence: TGCGCCAGCAGACTCGACACAGATACGCAGTATTTT. It encodes CASRLDTDTQYF. The rearrangement joins TRBV5-1 to TRBJ2-3; unclear D gene. V was pared by 5 bases and J by 2 bases, with 6 bases between. Germline V lookup: CDR1 SGHRS, CDR2 YFSETQ. The CDR3 is 12 amino acids.

The chain combines TRBV2 with TRBJ1-1, with 8 bases fitting TRBD1. CDR3 length equals 15 residues. Per germline, CDR1 SNHLY and CDR2 FYNNEI. After removal of 5 bases from V and 4 bases from J, the junction contained 9 bases not matched to a gene. CDR3 nucleotides: TGTGCCAGCAGTCGACAGGGGCTTGTACGCACTGAAGCTTTCTTT. It translates to CASSRQGLVRTEAFF.